These T cell receptor beta chains were read from a single sample in a study of T cell repertoires in cytomegalovirus infection. A single record per CDR3 protein comes from TCRdb applying MiXCR to the reads. The table records about 500,000 distinct CDR3 sequences, 33% of them present only once. Their antigens remain unidentified. The source was cultured PBMCs, collected from culture after CMV antigen stimulation. The receptor source for this set is a human donor in good health (CMV status not recorded). Some clones in this sample may be carry-over from other donors' samples. CDR3s include the opening cysteine and the closing phenylalanine or tryptophan. Fields, in order: J gene, clone size, D gene, CDR3 length, V gene, CDR3 protein, CDR3 DNA. The D gene is left open where the match is weak. Size is omitted from some rows. Given values are once, few, many or a class for expanded clones.

>TRBJ2-1|many|TRBD1|15|TRBV7-8
CASSLAWTGGREQFF
TGTGCCAGCAGCTTAGCGTGGACAGGGGGCCGTGAGCAGTTCTTC
>TRBJ1-2|-|TRBD1|17|TRBV4-3
CASSQAPPDRANYGYTF
TGCGCCAGCAGCCAAGCCCCCCCCGACAGGGCTAACTATGGCTACACCTTC
>TRBJ1-3|-|-|14|TRBV2
CAAERASSGNTIYF
TGTGCAGCGGAGAGGGCTAGCTCTGGAAACACCATATATTTT
>TRBJ2-5|few|TRBD1|16|TRBV28
CASSLSGTAPQETQYF
TGTGCCAGCAGTTTAAGTGGGACAGCCCCCCAAGAGACCCAGTACTTC
>TRBJ2-1|many|TRBD1|14|TRBV7-2
CASNLWDRANEQFF
TGTGCCAGCAACCTCTGGGACAGGGCCAATGAGCAGTTCTTC
>TRBJ1-2|few|TRBD1|17|TRBV7-9
CASSAPGRQGRDYGYTF
TGTGCCAGCAGCGCCCCAGGACGACAGGGCCGTGACTATGGCTACACCTTC
>TRBJ1-1|-|TRBD1|16|TRBV27
CASSYDRGRTNTEAFF
TGTGCCAGCAGTTACGACAGGGGCCGAACGAACACTGAAGCTTTCTTT
>TRBJ2-1|once|-|17|TRBV7-9
CASSLATNLPLSNEQFF
TGTGCCAGCAGCTTAGCGACTAACCTACCCCTGTCCAATGAGCAGTTCTTC
>TRBJ2-2|-|-|15|TRBV15
CATSHDGGNTGELFF
TGTGCCACCAGTCACGATGGGGGGAACACCGGGGAGCTGTTTTTT
>TRBJ2-2|-|TRBD1|15|TRBV20-1
CSAHDDRGNTGELFF
TGCAGTGCTCACGATGACAGGGGGAACACCGGGGAGCTGTTTTTT
>TRBJ1-1|few|-|14|TRBV25-1
CASSEFGSGTEAFF
TGTGCCAGCAGTGAATTTGGGTCGGGGACTGAAGCTTTCTTT
>TRBJ2-3|-|-|15|TRBV12-3/TRBV12-4
CASSPNIASTDTQYF
TGTGCCAGCAGTCCCAACATAGCTTCCACAGATACGCAGTATTTT
>TRBJ2-1|-|TRBD2|16|TRBV28
CASSGAGTNDYNEQFF
TGTGCCAGCAGTGGCGCCGGGACTAACGACTACAATGAGCAGTTCTTC
>TRBJ2-7|few|-|15|TRBV7-2
CASSLSSRVGEEQYF
TGTGCCAGCAGCTTAAGTTCCCGGGTCGGGGAAGAACAGTACTTC
>TRBJ2-1|-|-|15|TRBV7-9
CASRSGRSSYNEQFF
TGTGCCAGCAGGTCGGGACGGAGCTCCTACAATGAGCAGTTCTTC
>TRBJ2-4|-|-|14|TRBV7-2
CASSTSGTKNIQYF
TGTGCCAGCAGCACCTCCGGGACGAAAAACATTCAGTACTTC
>TRBJ2-2|-|-|13|TRBV12-3/TRBV12-4
CASSFQRTGELFF
TGTGCCAGCAGTTTCCAGCGGACCGGGGAGCTGTTTTTT
>TRBJ2-7|-|TRBD2|16|TRBV12-3/TRBV12-4
CASSLIETSGRREQYF
TGTGCCAGCAGTTTAATAGAAACTAGCGGGAGAAGGGAGCAGTACTTC
>TRBJ2-7|many|-|15|TRBV6-5
CASSYLYRDRREQYF
TGTGCCAGCAGTTACCTATACAGGGATCGGCGCGAGCAGTACTTC
>TRBJ1-1|few|-|14|TRBV24-1
CATSDSGRTAEAFF
TGTGCCACCAGTGATTCCGGAAGGACAGCTGAAGCTTTCTTT
>TRBJ1-2|-|-|13|TRBV7-9
CASRKDNDYGYTF
TGTGCCAGCAGAAAGGACAATGACTATGGCTACACCTTC
>TRBJ1-4|-|TRBD1|14|TRBV7-8
CASSRDRLSEKLFF
TGTGCCAGCAGCAGGGACAGGCTAAGTGAAAAACTGTTTTTT
>TRBJ1-1|-|-|14|TRBV10-3
CAISGEGVNTEAFF
TGTGCCATCAGTGGGGAAGGGGTGAACACTGAAGCTTTCTTT
>TRBJ2-2|few|-|14|TRBV6-1
CASVVGTNTGELFF
TGTGCCAGCGTAGTAGGGACCAATACCGGGGAGCTGTTTTTT
>TRBJ1-3|few|-|11|TRBV19
CASSITNTIYF
TGTGCCAGTAGTATAACTAACACCATATATTTT
>TRBJ2-7|few|-|14|TRBV29-1
CSALWAGSQDEQYF
TGCAGCGCCCTATGGGCAGGGTCTCAGGACGAGCAGTACTTC
>TRBJ1-3|-|-|16|TRBV5-1
CASSAGGRNSGNTIYF
TGCGCCAGCAGCGCCGGGGGAAGGAACTCTGGAAACACCATATATTTT
>TRBJ2-1|many|-|16|TRBV4-1
CASSQDNFPSYNEQFF
TGCGCCAGCAGCCAAGATAACTTCCCCTCCTACAATGAGCAGTTCTTC
>TRBJ1-2|-|-|14|TRBV7-7
CASSWGNRGGGYTF
TGTGCTAGCAGCTGGGGGAATAGGGGCGGTGGCTACACCTTC
>TRBJ2-3|-|TRBD2|18|TRBV20-1
CSARASGGGATSTDTQYF
TGCAGTGCTAGAGCCTCTGGCGGGGGAGCTACTAGCACAGATACGCAGTATTTT
>TRBJ2-5|-|TRBD2|14|TRBV11-2
CASSLRTSAPTQYF
TGTGCCAGCAGCCTCCGTACTAGCGCTCCGACCCAGTACTTC
>TRBJ2-5|-|TRBD2|15|TRBV7-9
CASSFAGVSMQTQYF
TGTGCCAGCAGCTTCGCGGGAGTCTCCATGCAGACCCAGTACTTC
>TRBJ1-5|-|-|14|TRBV15
CATSERGVGQPQHF
TGTGCCACCAGCGAGCGGGGGGTAGGCCAGCCCCAGCATTTT
>TRBJ1-2|few|-|15|TRBV6-1
CASSPDFGIDYGYTF
TGTGCCAGCAGTCCTGACTTCGGGATCGACTATGGCTACACCTTC
>TRBJ2-7|-|-|15|TRBV7-2
CASSLVALGADEQYF
TGTGCCAGCAGCTTAGTAGCCCTGGGGGCGGACGAGCAGTACTTC
>TRBJ2-2|-|-|17|TRBV6-1
CASKNSAEPLNTGELFF
TGTGCCAGCAAGAACAGCGCCGAACCTTTAAACACCGGGGAGCTGTTTTTT
>TRBJ1-1|-|-|15|TRBV6-6
CASTNPRGGSTEAFF
TGTGCCAGCACCAACCCACGGGGTGGGAGTACTGAAGCTTTCTTT
>TRBJ2-1|few|-|15|TRBV12-3/TRBV12-4
CASSSSGSAGNEQFF
TGTGCCAGCAGTTCCTCGGGGTCCGCCGGCAATGAGCAGTTCTTC
>TRBJ2-5|-|-|14|TRBV6-5
CASSTKRGQETQYF
TGTGCCAGCAGTACGAAGCGAGGCCAAGAGACCCAGTACTTC
>TRBJ2-2|few|TRBD2|16|TRBV7-3
CASSPIAGDQMGELFF
TGTGCCAGCAGCCCAATAGCGGGAGATCAGATGGGGGAGCTGTTTTTT
>TRBJ2-5|few|TRBD1|14|TRBV7-9
CASSKRQGGETQYF
TGTGCCAGCAGCAAACGACAGGGTGGGGAGACCCAGTACTTC
>TRBJ2-7|-|TRBD2|17|TRBV2
CASSGGTSGSLSYEQYF
TGTGCCAGCAGTGGTGGGACTAGCGGGAGTCTCTCCTACGAGCAGTACTTC
>TRBJ1-5|-|-|14|TRBV6-5
CASSRTGSNQPQHF
TGTGCCAGCAGTCGGACGGGTAGCAATCAGCCCCAGCATTTT
>TRBJ2-5|many|TRBD1|15|TRBV7-8
CASSLDRGGPRAQYF
TGTGCCAGCAGCTTAGACAGGGGCGGCCCGCGAGCCCAGTACTTC
>TRBJ1-2|few|-|12|TRBV28
CASTSYNYGYTF
TGTGCCAGCACATCGTATAACTATGGCTACACCTTC
>TRBJ2-1|few|TRBD2|12|TRBV6-1
CASGLAGAEQFF
TGTGCCAGCGGACTAGCGGGAGCTGAGCAGTTCTTC
>TRBJ2-7|-|TRBD2|14|TRBV19
CASSPSGSYYEQYF
TGTGCCAGTAGTCCTAGCGGGAGTTACTACGAGCAGTACTTC
>TRBJ1-5|-|-|13|TRBV28
CASGPRGKRPQHF
TGTGCCAGCGGTCCCAGGGGTAAGAGACCCCAGCATTTT
>TRBJ2-6|-|-|19|TRBV19
CASSPPWLAGHSGANVLTF
TGTGCCAGTAGTCCCCCCTGGCTGGCAGGCCACTCTGGGGCCAACGTCCTGACTTTC
>TRBJ2-2|-|TRBD2|15|TRBV6-2/TRBV6-3
CASIGLAGVVGELFF
TGTGCCAGCATCGGCCTAGCGGGAGTTGTCGGGGAGCTGTTTTTT
>TRBJ1-5|few|-|15|TRBV7-8
CASSLLPGGNQPQHF
TGTGCCAGCAGCTTGCTTCCGGGGGGCAATCAGCCCCAGCATTTT
>TRBJ2-2|-|-|13|TRBV11-3
CASSPAPAGELFF
TGTGCCAGCAGCCCAGCCCCGGCCGGGGAGCTGTTTTTT
>TRBJ1-5|-|-|14|TRBV4-3
CASSPGFSNQPQHF
TGCGCCAGCAGCCCGGGTTTTAGCAATCAGCCCCAGCATTTT